The clone carrying this TCR beta chain has only one observation. The data are from a study of T cells in Graves' hyperthyroidism and ophthalmopathy. The CDR3 is 16 amino acids. The ends were cut back, 4 bases at V and 1 base at J, with 16 bases in the middle. Per germline, CDR1 MGHRA and CDR2 YSYEKL. RNA transcripts gave rise to amplified TCR beta CDR3 regions. The HTBI set primed first-round TCR CDR3 RT-PCR. TCRdb passed the multiplex PCR reads through MiXCR, listing each CDR3 protein once. The sample contains under 400,000 distinct CDR3 sequences, 25% of which appear only once. The specimen was blood. The chain recombines TRBV4-1 with TRBJ1-2, with D possibly TRBD1 on 6 matching bases. This receptor was obtained from a man aged 50-60 years with Graves' hyperthyroidism. CDR3 coding DNA: TGCGCCAGCAGCCGTGTCACCCGGGACATTAACTATGGCTACACCTTC. Protein sequence: CASSRVTRDINYGYTF.